The 21 T cell receptor beta chains below were found in one sample sequenced in a study of radiation and T cells in renal cell carcinoma. Assay used: immunoSEQ multiplex PCR; TCRdb lists only in-frame clones, some missing. The table records under 150,000 clones, approximately 80% of them present only once. The time point: blood 2 weeks post-SBRT. Treatment noted: 15 Gy SBRT to primary tumor, nephrectomy 4 weeks later. The specimen comprised blood, sampled from a patient whose treatment included radiotherapy and nephrectomy. The source is a woman aged 55-69 years with renal cell carcinoma.

CDR3 sequence: CASSGGLEAFF. CDR3 bases: TGTGCCAGCTCCGGGGGACTTGAAGCTTTCTTT. The rearrangement links TRBV25-1 to TRBJ1-1; D is perhaps TRBD1 (5 bases). Germline CDR1 reads MGHDK; CDR2 reads SYGVNS. The length of the CDR3 is 11 residues. V lost 8 bases and J 7 bases, leaving 11 bases between the germline ends. Supplemented by reference TRBV25-1 and TRBJ1-1, the full variable domain reads EADIYQTPRYLVIGTGKKITLECSQTMGHDKMYWYQQDPGMELHLIHYSYGVNSTEKGDLSSESTVSRIRTEHFPLTLESARPSHTSQYLCASSGGLEAFFGQGTRLTVV.

The chain employs TRBV6-5 and TRBJ2-7; 7 bases fit TRBD1. CDR1 MNHEY and CDR2 SVGAGI come from the germline V gene. J was trimmed by 2 bases and V by 0 bases; bases with no gene match: 7. The CDR3 totals 16 residues. CDR3 in amino acids: CASSYSWDSPAYEQYF. The CDR3 nucleotides are TGTGCCAGCAGTTACTCTTGGGACAGTCCTGCCTACGAGCAGTACTTC.

The V gene is TRBV7-9, the J gene TRBJ1-3; maybe TRBD1 (6 bases). Germline CDR1 reads SEHNR; CDR2 reads FQNEAQ (reference sequence). V lost 1 base, J lost 4 bases, and 14 bases lay in between. This CDR3 has 16 residues. As DNA, the CDR3 is TGTGCCAGCAGCTTAGGATGGATGGGGGGCGGAAACACCATATATTTT. It is translated as CASSLGWMGGGNTIYF.

V gene TRBV6-1 combines with J gene TRBJ1-1; D is ambiguous. The V and J ends lost 7 bases and 0 bases respectively, with 12 bases between them. CDR3 length: 14 amino acids. Per germline, CDR1 MNHNS and CDR2 SASEGT. The CDR3 bases are TGTGCCAGCACCCAACCCGGCCTGAACACTGAAGCTTTCTTT. It codes for CASTQPGLNTEAFF.

The chain has TRBV5-5 and TRBJ1-5; D call uncertain. This CDR3 region has 15 residues. Per germline, CDR1 SGHKS and CDR2 YYEKEE (reference sequence). V was clipped by 4 bases and J by 1 base, with 12 bases between them. The CDR3 DNA follows: TGTGCCAGCAGCCCCGGGGAGTGGAGCAATCAGCCCCAGCATTTT. The encoded protein is CASSPGEWSNQPQHF. Full variable domain (missing parts from reference TRBV5-5 and TRBJ1-5): DAGVTQSPTHLIKTRGQQVTLRCSPISGHKSVSWYQQVLGQGPQFIFQYYEKEERGRGNFPDRFSARQFPNYSSELNVNALLLGDSALYLCASSPGEWSNQPQHFGDGTRLSIL.

V usage is TRBV20-1 and J usage is TRBJ2-7; the D is unclear. The CDR3 sequence is 11 residues long. V lost 3 bases to trimming and J lost 4 bases, with 7 bases between them. The germline CDR1 and CDR2 sequences are DFQATT and SNEGSKA (reference sequence). CDR3 coding DNA: TGCAGTGCTAGGGCCGGTTACGAGCAGTACTTC. Its translation is CSARAGYEQYF.

The J gene is TRBJ2-5, the V gene TRBV30; 7 bases agree with TRBD2. J was trimmed by 2 bases and V by 2 bases; bases with no gene match: 5. The length of the CDR3 is 14 residues. Germline assignment: CDR1 GTSNPN and CDR2 SVGIG (reference sequence). Written as DNA, the CDR3 is TGTGCCTGGAGTTCCGGGAGGTTACAAGAGACCCAGTACTTC. Amino acid sequence: CAWSSGRLQETQYF.

The chain couples TRBV2 to TRBJ1-2; 7 bases align to TRBD1. The CDR3 is 13 residues long. CDR1 is SNHLY, CDR2 FYNNEI, per germline. Trimming removed 9 bases from V and 2 bases from J; junction bases left unmatched: 6. Here the CDR3 DNA reads TGTGCCAGTGACCAGACAGGGAACTATGGCTACACCTTC. Its protein is CASDQTGNYGYTF.

The chain uses TRBV14 and TRBJ2-6, with D hard to call. The germline V and J ends were trimmed by 4 bases and 0 bases, with 16 bases remaining between them. The CDR3 runs 18 residues. In germline, CDR1 is SGHDN, CDR2 FVKESK. The CDR3 here is CASSLPGPYPSGANVLTF. The CDR3 DNA follows: TGTGCCAGCAGCCTCCCGGGTCCTTACCCCTCTGGGGCCAACGTCCTGACTTTC. Looking up the rest from reference TRBV14 and TRBJ2-6 gives the full variable domain: EAGVTQFPSHSVIEKGQTVTLRCDPISGHDNLYWYRRVMGKEIKFLLHFVKESKQDESGMPNNRFLAERTGGTYSTLKVQPAELEDSGVYFCASSLPGPYPSGANVLTFGAGSRLTVL.

Written as DNA, the CDR3 is TGTGCCAGCAGCCAAGAATGGAGCGGGGCCTACGAGCAGTACTTC. Its protein product is CASSQEWSGAYEQYF. The chain uses TRBV4-2 and TRBJ2-7; 7 bases align to TRBD2. This CDR3 is built from 15 residues. The V gene end was trimmed by 0 bases and the J gene end by 2 bases; junction bases not matched to a gene: 4. Germline-derived CDR1 and CDR2 are LGHNA and YNFKEQ.

The CDR3 sequence is CASSHSGQGVGRNTEAFF. In DNA form, the CDR3 reads TGTGCCAGCAGTCACTCGGGACAGGGGGTAGGTAGGAACACTGAAGCTTTCTTT. V usage is TRBV28 and J usage is TRBJ1-1, with 11 bases identical to TRBD1. The CDR3 length is 18 residues. With V trimmed by 5 bases and J by 1 base, 12 bases remained unmatched. Germline CDR1 is MDHEN and CDR2 is SYDVKM.

The gene calls are TRBV18 and TRBJ2-5; TRBD1 might be the D (7 bases). Trimming pared 4 bases from V and 1 base from J, leaving 13 bases between. Germline values: CDR1 KGHSH, CDR2 LQKENI. This CDR3 has 15 amino acids. Here the CDR3 reads CASSRAGGLQETQYF. The CDR3 region has the DNA TGTGCCAGCTCACGGGCAGGGGGGCTCCAAGAGACCCAGTACTTC.

The chain recombines TRBV7-3 with TRBJ2-7; TRBD1 matches at 11 bases. With 4 bases clipped from V and 2 bases from J, the junction kept 1 base outside the gene matches. Per the germline V gene, CDR1 is SGHTA and CDR2 is FQGTGA. The CDR3 is 14 amino acids. The CDR3 is CASSWGQGAYEQYF. The CDR3 DNA is TGTGCCAGCAGCTGGGGACAGGGGGCCTACGAGCAGTACTTC.

This CDR3 is CARSSTFSSSGNTIYF. CDR3 nucleotide sequence: TGTGCCAGAAGCTCGACATTTTCCAGCTCTGGAAACACCATATATTTT. This chain uses TRBV5-3 with TRBJ1-3; D uncertain. TRBV5-3 is identified as an open reading frame with a role that is uncertain. Trimming left V 3 bases short and J 0 bases short, with 13 bases between. This CDR3 is built from 16 residues.

This sequence joins TRBV19 and TRBJ2-5, with a weak D call TRBD2 (6 bases). The V end was cut by 3 bases, the J end by 5 bases, with 13 bases between. This CDR3 spans 14 amino acids. Germline V gene sequence: CDR1 LNHDA, CDR2 SQIVND (reference sequence). The CDR3 region has the DNA TGTGCCAGTAGTATGATCGACAGCGGGGAGACCCAGTACTTC. Encoded protein: CASSMIDSGETQYF.

V and J are TRBV19 and TRBJ1-1; TRBD1 might be the D (6 bases). V lost 7 bases to trimming and J lost 2 bases, with 14 bases between them. Germline V gives CDR1 LNHDA, CDR2 SQIVND (reference sequence). This CDR3 has 14 residues. The CDR3 DNA sequence: TGTGCCAGTACAAGGGCGACAGGAAACACTGAAGCTTTCTTT. This sequence encodes CASTRATGNTEAFF.

CDR3 in DNA: TGCGCCAGCAGCCTGCAGGGTGGGTCGGGTGAGACCCAGTACTTC. This sequence encodes CASSLQGGSGETQYF. This sequence joins TRBV5-1 and TRBJ2-5; maybe TRBD1 (5 bases). This CDR3 contains 15 residues. In germline, CDR1 is SGHRS, CDR2 YFSETQ. V was shortened by 4 bases and J by 5 bases, with 18 bases between the two germline ends. The full variable domain, rest sourced from reference TRBV5-1 and TRBJ2-5, is KAGVTQTPRYLIKTRGQQVTLSCSPISGHRSVSWYQQTPGQGLQFLFEYFSETQRNKGNFPGRFSGRQFSNSRSEMNVSTLELGDSALYLCASSLQGGSGETQYFGPGTRLLVL.

The V call is TRBV10-3, the J call TRBJ2-2, with D possibly TRBD1 on 5 matching bases. V was trimmed by 0 bases and J by 0 bases, leaving 11 bases between them. Germline values: CDR1 ENHRY, CDR2 SYGVKD. CDR3 length: 17 amino acids. CDR3: CAISESLGAPNTGELFF. The CDR3 DNA reads TGTGCCATCAGTGAGTCGTTAGGGGCCCCGAACACCGGGGAGCTGTTTTTT.

J is TRBJ2-1 and V is TRBV2; unclear D gene. Trimming left V 2 bases short and J 3 bases short, with 8 bases between. The CDR3 sequence is 14 residues long. CDR1 is SNHLY and CDR2 is FYNNEI in the germline V gene. The CDR3 loop is CASSELAVYNEQFF. Here the CDR3 DNA reads TGTGCCAGCAGTGAATTGGCGGTCTACAATGAGCAGTTCTTC.

The chain joins TRBV5-4 to TRBJ2-3; D is unresolved. Germline CDR1 and CDR2: SGHNT and YYREEE (reference sequence). This CDR3 is 15 amino acids long. V lost 1 base to trimming and J lost 0 bases, with 9 bases between them. The DNA for the CDR3 is TGTGCCAGCAGCTTGTTGACGGATAGCACAGATACGCAGTATTTT. This gives the protein CASSLLTDSTDTQYF.

V usage is TRBV18 and J usage is TRBJ1-2; TRBD1 matches 7 bases. J lost 0 bases, V lost 2 bases, and 3 bases had no gene match. Germline V gene data show CDR1 as KGHSH and CDR2 as LQKENI. This CDR3 comprises 15 residues. In DNA, the CDR3 is TGTGCCAGCTCACCAGGGACAGATCCTAACTATGGCTACACCTTC. It encodes CASSPGTDPNYGYTF.